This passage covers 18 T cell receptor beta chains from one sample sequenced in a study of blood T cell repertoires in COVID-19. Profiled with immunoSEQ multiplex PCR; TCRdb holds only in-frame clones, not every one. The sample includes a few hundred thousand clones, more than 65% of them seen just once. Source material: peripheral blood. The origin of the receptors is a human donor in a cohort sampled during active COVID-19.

CDR3 loop: CAISEPDRGSYEQYF. In DNA form, the CDR3 reads TGTGCCATCAGTGAGCCGGACAGGGGCAGCTACGAGCAGTACTTC. This chain joins TRBV10-3 and TRBJ2-7; 9 bases are shared with TRBD1. Unmatched junction bases numbered 5, after V lost 2 bases and J lost 3 bases. The V gene's germline CDR1 is ENHRY and CDR2 SYGVKD. The length of the CDR3 is 15 residues.

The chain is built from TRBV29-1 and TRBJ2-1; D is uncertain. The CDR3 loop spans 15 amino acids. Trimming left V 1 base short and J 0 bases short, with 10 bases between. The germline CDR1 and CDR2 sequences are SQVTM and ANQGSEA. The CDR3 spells CSVEGSLTSYNEQFF. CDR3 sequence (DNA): TGCAGCGTTGAAGGTAGCCTCACCTCCTACAATGAGCAGTTCTTC.

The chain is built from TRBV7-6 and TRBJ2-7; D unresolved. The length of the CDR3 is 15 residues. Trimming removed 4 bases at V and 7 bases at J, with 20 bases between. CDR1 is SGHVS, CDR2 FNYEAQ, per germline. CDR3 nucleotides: TGTGCCAGCAGCTCACCCTTATTGGCGGTTGGAGAGCAGTACTTC. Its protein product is CASSSPLLAVGEQYF.

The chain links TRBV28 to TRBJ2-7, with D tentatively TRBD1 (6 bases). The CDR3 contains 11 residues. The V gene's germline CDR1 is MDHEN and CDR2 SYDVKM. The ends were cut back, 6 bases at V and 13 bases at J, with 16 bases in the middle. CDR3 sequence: CASRSGQTGYF. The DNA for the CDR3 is TGTGCCAGCAGGTCCGGACAGACGGGCTACTTC.

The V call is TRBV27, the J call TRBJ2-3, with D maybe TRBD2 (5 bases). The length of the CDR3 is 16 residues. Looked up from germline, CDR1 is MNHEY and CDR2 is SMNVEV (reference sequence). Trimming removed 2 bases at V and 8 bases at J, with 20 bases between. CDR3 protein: CASSLNSARPWGTQYF. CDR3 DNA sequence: TGTGCCAGCAGTTTAAATAGCGCCCGCCCCTGGGGTACGCAGTATTTT.

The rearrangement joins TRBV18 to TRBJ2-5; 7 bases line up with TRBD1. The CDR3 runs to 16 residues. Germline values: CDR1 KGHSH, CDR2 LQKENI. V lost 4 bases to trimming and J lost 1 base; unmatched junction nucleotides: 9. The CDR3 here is CASSLTSPGGQETQYF. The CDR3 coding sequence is TGTGCCAGCTCACTTACGAGTCCAGGGGGCCAAGAGACCCAGTACTTC.

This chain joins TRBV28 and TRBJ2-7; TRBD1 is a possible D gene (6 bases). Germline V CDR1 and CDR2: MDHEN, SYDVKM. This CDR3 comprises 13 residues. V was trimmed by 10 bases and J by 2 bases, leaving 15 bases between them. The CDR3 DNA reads TGTGCCACCCGAGGTCCAGGGGCCTACGAGCAGTACTTC. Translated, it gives CATRGPGAYEQYF.

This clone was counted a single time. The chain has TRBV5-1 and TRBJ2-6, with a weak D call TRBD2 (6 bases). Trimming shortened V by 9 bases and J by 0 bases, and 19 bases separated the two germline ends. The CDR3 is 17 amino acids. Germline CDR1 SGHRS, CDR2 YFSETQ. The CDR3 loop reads CAIISGTWFSGANVLTF. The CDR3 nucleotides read TGCGCCATCATATCGGGGACTTGGTTCTCTGGGGCCAACGTCCTGACTTTC.

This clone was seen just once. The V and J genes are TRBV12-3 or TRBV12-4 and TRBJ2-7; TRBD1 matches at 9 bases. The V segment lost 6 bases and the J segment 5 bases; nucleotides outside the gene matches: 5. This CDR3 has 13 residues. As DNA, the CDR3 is TGTGCCAGCAGCGGACAGGGGTTCAACGAGCAGTACTTC. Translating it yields CASSGQGFNEQYF.

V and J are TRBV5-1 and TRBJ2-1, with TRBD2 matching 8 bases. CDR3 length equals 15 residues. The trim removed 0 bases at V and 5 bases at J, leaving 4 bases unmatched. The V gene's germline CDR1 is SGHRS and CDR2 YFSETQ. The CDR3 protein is CASSLGGTSDNEQFF. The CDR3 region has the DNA TGCGCCAGCAGCTTGGGGGGGACTAGTGACAATGAGCAGTTCTTC.

The CDR3: CASSRQGWLETQYF. In nucleotides, the CDR3 is TGTGCCAGCAGTAGACAAGGATGGTTGGAGACCCAGTACTTC. The gene calls are TRBV27 and TRBJ2-5; D call uncertain. Germline V lookup: CDR1 MNHEY, CDR2 SMNVEV (reference sequence). Trimming removed 5 bases from V and 5 bases from J, with 15 bases in between. The CDR3 has 14 amino acids.

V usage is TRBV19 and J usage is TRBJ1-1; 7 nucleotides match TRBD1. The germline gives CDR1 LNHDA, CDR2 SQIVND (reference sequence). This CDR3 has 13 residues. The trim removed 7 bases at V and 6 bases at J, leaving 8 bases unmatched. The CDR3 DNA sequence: TGTGCCAGTAATCACAGGGGAGGCGCTGAAGCTTTCTTT. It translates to CASNHRGGAEAFF.

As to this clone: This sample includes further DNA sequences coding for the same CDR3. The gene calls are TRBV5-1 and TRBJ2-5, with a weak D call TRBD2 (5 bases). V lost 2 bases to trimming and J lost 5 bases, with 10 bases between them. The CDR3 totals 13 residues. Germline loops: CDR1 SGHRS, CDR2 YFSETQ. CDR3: CASSLGGRETQYF. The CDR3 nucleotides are TGCGCCAGCAGCTTAGGAGGCCGGGAGACCCAGTACTTC.

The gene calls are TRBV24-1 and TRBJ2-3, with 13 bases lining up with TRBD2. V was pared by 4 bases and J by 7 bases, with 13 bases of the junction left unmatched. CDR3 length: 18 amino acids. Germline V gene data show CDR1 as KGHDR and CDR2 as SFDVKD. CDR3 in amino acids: CATSDPGTSGTPKHTQYF. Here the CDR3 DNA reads TGTGCCACCAGTGACCCCGGGACTAGCGGGACCCCAAAACATACGCAGTATTTT.

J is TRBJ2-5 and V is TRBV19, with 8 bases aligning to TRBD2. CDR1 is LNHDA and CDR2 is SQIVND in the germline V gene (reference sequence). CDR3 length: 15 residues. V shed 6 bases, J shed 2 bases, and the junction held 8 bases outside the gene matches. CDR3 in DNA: TGTGCCAGTAGCCCGACTAGCGTTTCGCAAGAGACCCAGTACTTC. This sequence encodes CASSPTSVSQETQYF. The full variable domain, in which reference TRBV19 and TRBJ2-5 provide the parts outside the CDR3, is DGGITQSPKYLFRKEGQNVTLSCEQNLNHDAMYWYRQDPGQGLRLIYYSQIVNDFQKGDIAEGYSVSREKKESFPLTVTSAQKNPTAFYLCASSPTSVSQETQYFGPGTRLLVL.

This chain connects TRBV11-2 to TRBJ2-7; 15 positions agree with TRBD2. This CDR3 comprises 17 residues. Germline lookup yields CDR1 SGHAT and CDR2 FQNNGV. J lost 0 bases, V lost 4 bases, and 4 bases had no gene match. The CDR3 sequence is CASSSGLAGGHSYEQYF. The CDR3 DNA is TGTGCCAGCAGCTCGGGACTAGCGGGAGGACACTCCTACGAGCAGTACTTC.

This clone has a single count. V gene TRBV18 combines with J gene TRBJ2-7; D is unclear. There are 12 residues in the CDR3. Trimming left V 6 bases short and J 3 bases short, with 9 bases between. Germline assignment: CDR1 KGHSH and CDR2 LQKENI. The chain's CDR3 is CASSPTSYEQYF. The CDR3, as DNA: TGTGCCAGCTCCCCAACGAGCTACGAGCAGTACTTC.

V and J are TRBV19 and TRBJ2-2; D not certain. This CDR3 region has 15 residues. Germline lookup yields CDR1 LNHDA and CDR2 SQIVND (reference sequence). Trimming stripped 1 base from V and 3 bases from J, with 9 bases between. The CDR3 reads CASSIGGVHTGELFF. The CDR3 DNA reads TGTGCCAGTAGTATAGGAGGAGTGCACACCGGGGAGCTGTTTTTT.